This TCR beta chain was recorded in a study of T-cell reconstitution after alpha-beta-depleted transplantation in children. Overall study findings and caveats: Counts and diversity of T cells one year after transplant came mostly from newly produced T cells. At day 60, the high TCRbeta diversity found in some patients originated from recipient T cells and thymic progenitors that had survived. Several hundred expanded graft clones reportedly gave rise to the alpha-beta T cells present about two months after transplant.

The sample holds a few counts of this clonotype. Its specificity is unknown. Unique molecular identifiers tagged the TCRbeta library. TCRdb re-analysed the PCR reads in MiXCR, keeping a single row per CDR3 protein. The data show 780,000 or so distinct CDR3 sequences, with around 15% seen just once and approximately 5% held by the top ten. CDR1 SGHRS and CDR2 YFSETQ come from the germline V gene. The CDR3 contains 19 residues. Trimming pared 0 bases from V and 1 base from J, leaving 22 bases between. The chain uses TRBV5-1 and TRBJ2-5; no clear D. The material sequenced was PBMCs, mostly from graft donor cells, taken 360 days after TCRalphabeta/CD19-depleted stem cell transplant. This TCR was recovered from a male patient between 10 and 17 years old who had a stem cell transplant for acute lymphoblastic leukemia, so the T cells may come from the graft donor. The CDR3: CASSLARRRPGSIQETQYF. DNA for the CDR3: TGCGCCAGCAGCTTGGCCCGAAGGCGGCCCGGCAGTATCCAAGAGACCCAGTACTTC.